This T cell receptor (beta chain) was identified during a study of blood T cell repertoires in COVID-19. At the level of the study: Some COVID-19 samples were acute and others convalescent; all came from the United States, Italy and Spain.

Exposed enrollees had met someone with a PCR-confirmed or clinician-diagnosed COVID-19 case at some point within the 2 weeks before study entry. The CDR3 runs 17 residues. The V end was cut by 0 bases, the J end by 10 bases, with 19 bases between. CDR1 is SEHNR and CDR2 is FQNEAQ in the germline V gene (reference sequence). This clone was detected ten times or more. TCRdb's copy holds only in-frame clones and misses some; the assay was immunoSEQ multiplex PCR. The profile shows a few hundred thousand clones, around 83% of them singletons. The chain couples TRBV7-9 to TRBJ1-6, with D maybe TRBD1 (5 bases). The sequence came from a woman aged 45-59 years who had been exposed to COVID-19. The sample comprised PBMCs or T cells enriched from blood (not recorded which). CDR3 in DNA: TGTGCCAGCAGCTTAGCAACGGACACTACCCTTAGATCACCCCTCCACTTT. It is translated as CASSLATDTTLRSPLHF.